The 31 T cell receptor beta chains below were found in one sample sequenced in a study of T-cell memory formation after mild COVID-19. Each CDR3 protein gets one entry after TCRdb re-called the 5' RACE reads with MiXCR. The table lists tens of thousands of distinct CDR3 sequences, less than 8% of them singletons. Sequencing used PBMCs or a T cell subset sorted from them (not recorded which). These receptors were obtained from an adult who had mild COVID-19 (a few samples of this study predate the infection). Cell type and time point are not known.

In its sample, this clonotype was seen many times. J is TRBJ1-6 and V is TRBV12-3 or TRBV12-4, with 7 bases fitting TRBD1. V was clipped by 7 bases and J by 8 bases; unmatched bases: 5. This CDR3 contains 13 residues. CDR3 coding DNA: TGTGCCAGCAAACAGGGGCGGTATTCACCCCTCCACTTT. It yields the protein CASKQGRYSPLHF.

In this sample, this clonotype turned up many times. V is TRBV10-3 and J is TRBJ2-3, with 13 bases matching TRBD2. The CDR3 sequence is 16 residues long. Germline V lookup: CDR1 ENHRY, CDR2 SYGVKD. Losses at the gene ends were 7 bases for V and 2 bases for J; bases not matched to a gene: 6. CDR3 protein: CAIKPGLAGLTDTQYF. CDR3 sequence (DNA): TGTGCCATCAAGCCGGGACTAGCGGGGCTCACAGATACGCAGTATTTT.

In this sample, this clonotype turned up many times. The CDR3 DNA is TGCGCCAGCAGCCAAGAGGGACAGGGAACGTCACCCCTCCACTTT. Protein: CASSQEGQGTSPLHF. This chain links TRBV4-3 with TRBJ1-6; 9 positions match TRBD1. V dropped 0 bases and J dropped 10; count of bases not matched to a gene: 4. In germline, CDR1 is LGHNA, CDR2 YSLEER. The CDR3 sequence is 15 residues long.

This clonotype was recorded a few times. The chain uses TRBV9 and TRBJ2-2; 8 nucleotides align to TRBD1. CDR3 length: 17 residues. After removal of 0 bases from V and 4 bases from J, the junction contained 8 bases not matched to a gene. Looked up from germline, CDR1 is SGDLS and CDR2 is YYNGEE. The chain's CDR3 is CASSVDYWTGSTGELFF. CDR3 DNA sequence: TGTGCCAGCAGCGTAGATTACTGGACAGGGTCCACCGGGGAGCTGTTTTTT.

This clonotype has ten or more counts. This chain uses TRBV20-1 with TRBJ1-1; 8 bases are a match to TRBD1. The CDR3 is 14 amino acids. The J segment lost 5 bases and the V segment lost 3 bases, leaving 8 bases of the junction unmatched. Germline loops: CDR1 DFQATT, CDR2 SNEGSKA (reference sequence). The CDR3 DNA follows: TGCAGTGCTAGCGTTCAGGGGGCGAGAACTGAAGCTTTCTTT. This codes for CSASVQGARTEAFF.

This clonotype was recorded at least ten times. The J gene is TRBJ2-1, the V gene TRBV7-8; weak D call: TRBD1 (6 bases). The CDR3 contains 12 residues. From germline, CDR1 is SGHVS and CDR2 FQNEAQ. Trimming removed 6 bases from V and 7 bases from J, with 10 bases in between. CDR3 DNA sequence: TGTGCCAGCAGGGACAGCTTTAATGAGCAGTTCTTC. The encoded protein is CASRDSFNEQFF.

The chain employs TRBV19 and TRBJ2-7; 8 nucleotides align to TRBD1. V dropped 6 bases and J dropped 2; count of bases not matched to a gene: 6. Germline assignment: CDR1 LNHDA and CDR2 SQIVND (reference sequence). This CDR3 region has 14 residues. The CDR3 is CASSPGQVTYEQYF. In DNA, the CDR3 is TGTGCCAGTAGCCCGGGACAGGTTACCTACGAGCAGTACTTC.

CDR3 coding DNA: TGCGCCAGCAGCTCCGGGACAGGGCAGGCGACTGAAGCTTTCTTT. It yields the protein CASSSGTGQATEAFF. The V and J genes are TRBV5-1 and TRBJ1-1; 9 bases are shared with TRBD1. CDR1 and CDR2 (germline): SGHRS, YFSETQ. The CDR3 contains 15 residues. The ends lost 3 bases at V and 5 bases at J; junction bases unmatched: 8.

This clonotype has more than one count but fewer than ten. The chain combines TRBV3-1 with TRBJ2-7; 9 nucleotides align to TRBD1. There are 15 residues in the CDR3. V dropped 1 base and J dropped 2; count of bases not matched to a gene: 3. In germline, CDR1 is LGHDT, CDR2 YNNKEL (reference sequence). The chain's CDR3 is CASSQGQGGAYEQYF. CDR3 nucleotides: TGTGCCAGCAGCCAAGGACAGGGGGGCGCCTACGAGCAGTACTTC.

This clonotype has ten or more counts. The rearrangement links TRBV7-9 to TRBJ1-1; 8 nucleotides agree with TRBD1. This CDR3 is built from 13 residues. Looked up from germline, CDR1 is SEHNR and CDR2 is FQNEAQ (reference sequence). The J segment lost 7 bases and the V segment lost 3 bases, leaving 4 bases of the junction unmatched. The CDR3 DNA is TGTGCCAGCAGCTTGCTTGGACAGGGTGAAGCTTTCTTT. This codes for CASSLLGQGEAFF.

This clonotype was recorded at least ten times. The J gene is TRBJ1-1, the V gene TRBV4-3; D is unresolved. The V end was cut by 0 bases, the J end by 0 bases, with 8 bases between. This CDR3 is built from 15 residues. Looked up from germline, CDR1 is LGHNA and CDR2 is YSLEER. The CDR3 DNA reads as TGCGCCAGCAGCCAAGAGGTCAGATTGAACACTGAAGCTTTCTTT. Translation: CASSQEVRLNTEAFF.

This clonotype was counted only a few times. The rearrangement links TRBV3-1 to TRBJ2-3, with no clear D. CDR1 is LGHDT, CDR2 YNNKEL, per germline (reference sequence). The CDR3 contains 15 residues. V was pared by 6 bases and J by 2 bases, with 15 bases between. The CDR3 DNA reads as TGTGCCAGCAGTCATCGGCAGGCCCTCACAGATACGCAGTATTTT. Translating gives CASSHRQALTDTQYF.

In this sample, this clonotype turned up a few times. CDR3 region: CSAIRNRGNQPQHF. CDR3 coding DNA: TGCAGTGCTATCAGAAATAGGGGCAATCAGCCCCAGCATTTT. The genes are TRBV20-1 and TRBJ1-5; no clear D gene. Germline lookup yields CDR1 DFQATT and CDR2 SNEGSKA (reference sequence). There are 14 residues in the CDR3. V was clipped by 4 bases and J by 2 bases, with 12 bases between them.

In its sample, this clonotype was seen many times. This sequence joins TRBV2 and TRBJ2-3, with 9 bases that match TRBD1. Germline V lookup: CDR1 SNHLY, CDR2 FYNNEI. The CDR3 totals 16 residues. The J segment lost 2 bases and the V segment lost 0 bases, leaving 3 bases of the junction unmatched. CDR3 in amino acids: CASSEAGQGNTDTQYF. CDR3 coding DNA: TGTGCCAGCAGTGAAGCCGGACAGGGGAACACAGATACGCAGTATTTT.

In this sample, this clonotype turned up a few times. The V and J genes are TRBV19 and TRBJ1-5; 7 nucleotides match TRBD1. The junction had 3 bases not matched to a gene; V was cut back by 7 bases and J by 0 bases. The CDR3 length is 14 residues. CDR1 LNHDA and CDR2 SQIVND come from the germline V gene (reference sequence). Here the CDR3 DNA reads TGTGCCAGTACGGGACAGATTAGCAATCAGCCCCAGCATTTT. Protein sequence: CASTGQISNQPQHF.

This clonotype was found a few times. The chain couples TRBV7-3 to TRBJ2-2; D may be TRBD2 (6 bases). Germline V gene sequence: CDR1 SGHTA, CDR2 FQGTGA. The CDR3 runs 16 residues. The ends were cut back, 2 bases at V and 6 bases at J, with 16 bases in the middle. Here the CDR3 reads CASSLVASRGAGELFF. The CDR3 DNA is TGTGCCAGCAGCTTAGTCGCTTCGCGGGGAGCCGGGGAGCTGTTTTTT.

This chain links TRBV15 with TRBJ1-5, with D unresolved. The CDR3 sequence is 13 residues long. Germline V gives CDR1 LNHNV, CDR2 YYDKDF (reference sequence). Trimming removed 0 bases at V and 6 bases at J, with 6 bases between. The CDR3 DNA follows: TGTGCCACCAGCAGAGAGGATCTTCAGCCCCAGCATTTT. Encoded protein: CATSREDLQPQHF.

This clonotype was found a few times. The rearrangement links TRBV3-1 to TRBJ1-5, with TRBD1 matching 8 bases. The CDR3 length is 13 residues. Germline lookup yields CDR1 LGHDT and CDR2 YNNKEL (reference sequence). The trim removed 0 bases at V and 15 bases at J, leaving 7 bases unmatched. The CDR3 DNA is TGTGCCAGCAGCCAAGACGGACAGGGAGAACGGCATTTT. Translated, it gives CASSQDGQGERHF.

This clonotype appeared many times. The V gene is TRBV20-1, the J gene TRBJ2-7, with 12 bases that match TRBD2. Looked up from germline, CDR1 is DFQATT and CDR2 is SNEGSKA (reference sequence). V was clipped by 4 bases and J by 4 bases; unmatched bases: 5. This CDR3 spans 14 amino acids. The CDR3 DNA reads TGCAGTGCTAAAACTAGCGGGAGGTTATACGAGCAGTACTTC. The encoded protein is CSAKTSGRLYEQYF.

The gene calls are TRBV20-1 and TRBJ2-5, with 7 bases fitting TRBD2. The CDR3 is made up of 12 amino acids. Germline V CDR1 and CDR2: DFQATT, SNEGSKA (reference sequence). Trimming cost V 6 bases and J 4 bases; bases outside gene matches: 5. CDR3 sequence: CSAVRGSETQYF. CDR3 DNA: TGCAGTGCGGTGCGGGGGTCAGAGACCCAGTACTTC.

This clonotype was counted ten times or more. CDR3 sequence reads: CASSPDRAVGNYGYTF. CDR3 nucleotides: TGTGCCAGCAGCCCGGACAGGGCGGTGGGTAACTATGGCTACACCTTC. The chain is built from TRBV12-3 or TRBV12-4 and TRBJ1-2, with 8 bases fitting TRBD1. The J segment lost 1 base and the V segment lost 6 bases, leaving 10 bases of the junction unmatched. This CDR3 has 16 amino acids.

This clonotype was counted many times. The rearrangement uses TRBV29-1 and TRBJ2-5; 12 nucleotides line up with TRBD2. The CDR3 is 17 residues long. Per germline, CDR1 SQVTM and CDR2 ANQGSEA. The ends lost 7 bases at V and 2 bases at J; junction bases unmatched: 14. The CDR3 nucleotides are TGCAGCGCTTGGACTAGCGGGGTTCAGTGGGGGCAAGAGACCCAGTACTTC. It yields the protein CSAWTSGVQWGQETQYF.

This clonotype was observed at least ten times. The chain uses TRBV7-2 and TRBJ2-7; D is possibly TRBD1 (6 bases). V was shortened by 0 bases and J by 0 bases, with 12 bases between the two germline ends. The CDR3 totals 16 residues. The germline V gene encodes CDR1 SGHTA and CDR2 FQGNSA. The CDR3 region is CASSLAGTLFSYEQYF. The CDR3 nucleotides read TGTGCCAGCAGCTTAGCCGGGACACTGTTCTCCTACGAGCAGTACTTC.

V and J are TRBV19 and TRBJ1-3, with D perhaps TRBD1 (5 bases). Germline-derived CDR1 and CDR2 are LNHDA and SQIVND (reference sequence). The CDR3 sequence is 13 residues long. The CDR3 spells CAAGRGTGNTIYF. DNA of the CDR3: TGTGCTGCGGGGCGGGGAACTGGAAACACCATATATTTT.

This clonotype was seen repeatedly, ten times or more. The chain combines TRBV5-1 with TRBJ2-7; D perhaps matches TRBD1 (7 bases). This CDR3 contains 14 residues. The germline gives CDR1 SGHRS, CDR2 YFSETQ. The V gene lost 2 bases and the J gene lost 4 bases, with 13 bases spanning the gap. The CDR3 bases are TGCGCCAGCAGCTTTGCGGGACAGAAATACGAGCAGTACTTC. It codes for CASSFAGQKYEQYF.

The rearrangement uses TRBV7-8 and TRBJ2-3, with 9 bases identical to TRBD2. V trimming: 1 base; J trimming: 0 bases; junction bases outside the gene matches: 11. Germline V gene data show CDR1 as SGHVS and CDR2 as FQNEAQ. CDR3 length: 19 amino acids. The CDR3 region has the DNA TGTGCCAGCAGCTTAGAGCGTTGGTCTAGCGGGGCTAGCACAGATACGCAGTATTTT. It codes for CASSLERWSSGASTDTQYF.

This chain joins TRBV7-2 and TRBJ1-2; 8 bases agree with TRBD1. The ends lost 1 base at V and 5 bases at J; junction bases unmatched: 3. The germline V gene encodes CDR1 SGHTA and CDR2 FQGNSA. This CDR3 has 14 residues. CDR3 sequence: CASSLEYRGYGYTF. The CDR3 DNA sequence: TGTGCCAGCAGCTTAGAGTACAGGGGGTATGGCTACACCTTC.

This clonotype has at least ten counts. The chain recombines TRBV5-1 with TRBJ2-5; 7 nucleotides agree with TRBD2. The J segment lost 0 bases and the V segment lost 0 bases, leaving 5 bases of the junction unmatched. The CDR3 has 16 residues. CDR1 is SGHRS, CDR2 YFSETQ, per germline. The CDR3 DNA reads as TGCGCCAGCAGCTTGGGGGCAGCGGGGTACCAAGAGACCCAGTACTTC. It encodes CASSLGAAGYQETQYF.

The chain recombines TRBV14 with TRBJ1-1, with 7 bases that match TRBD1. CDR1 is SGHDN, CDR2 FVKESK, per germline. This CDR3 spans 14 amino acids. V was clipped by 4 bases and J by 1 base; unmatched bases: 3. This chain's CDR3 is CASSRQGWNTEAFF. The CDR3 DNA follows: TGTGCCAGCAGCCGACAGGGTTGGAACACTGAAGCTTTCTTT.

This clonotype was observed many times. The chain recombines TRBV12-3 or TRBV12-4 with TRBJ2-1; 8 bases match TRBD2. The CDR3 runs 18 residues. J lost 0 bases, V lost 1 base, and 8 bases had no gene match. CDR3 DNA sequence: TGTGCCAGCAGTTTAGGCGGGGGGTCCGCTAGCTCCTACAATGAGCAGTTCTTC. Translating it yields CASSLGGGSASSYNEQFF.

This clonotype was seen a few times. The J gene is TRBJ2-3, the V gene TRBV9; 11 nucleotides line up with TRBD2. The CDR3 spans 17 residues. The V gene's germline CDR1 is SGDLS and CDR2 YYNGEE. V gave up 3 bases and J gave up 1 base; unmatched junction bases: 7. CDR3 protein: CASSGRTSGQGTDTQYF. DNA for the CDR3: TGTGCCAGCAGCGGCCGGACTAGCGGGCAGGGCACAGATACGCAGTATTTT.